Presented here are 21 T cell receptor beta chains from one specimen sequenced in a study of blood T cell repertoires in COVID-19. Some clones are missing from TCRdb's copy, which holds only in-frame ones; the method was immunoSEQ multiplex PCR. The sample has about 40,000 clones, roughly 83% seen once. Specimen: peripheral blood. These TCRs come from a human donor with acute or convalescent COVID-19. The donor label of this sample is uncertain.

The V and J genes are TRBV19 and TRBJ2-7; TRBD1 agrees at 8 bases. The CDR3 runs 14 residues. V lost 10 bases to trimming and J lost 6 bases; unmatched junction nucleotides: 14. Germline V gene data show CDR1 as LNHDA and CDR2 as SQIVND (reference sequence). The CDR3 is CATRGAGGRSEQYF. CDR3 DNA sequence: TGTGCCACCCGTGGTGCAGGGGGCAGGAGCGAGCAGTACTTC.

About this clone: At one end, the junction sequence differs from germline, possibly due to a read error. This chain connects TRBV7-7 to TRBJ2-7, with 8 bases identical to TRBD2. The length of the CDR3 is 15 residues. Germline assignment: CDR1 SSHAT and CDR2 FNYEAQ (reference sequence). CDR3 nucleotide sequence: TGTGCTAGCAGCATCTCAATCGGGGGGGACTACGAGCAGTACTTC. Amino acids: CASSISIGGDYEQYF.

CDR3 in DNA: TGCGCCAGCAGTGAGTCGGAACAGGGGCTGGAAAAACTGTTTTTT. As protein: CASSESEQGLEKLFF. The chain recombines TRBV10-1 with TRBJ1-4; 7 bases are a match to TRBD1. This CDR3 is 15 amino acids long. Germline CDR1 and CDR2: WNHNN and SYGVQD (reference sequence). With 0 bases clipped from V and 8 bases from J, the junction kept 6 bases outside the gene matches.

This clone was found a few times. V usage is TRBV6-6 and J usage is TRBJ2-2, with D unclear. The CDR3 sequence is 14 residues long. Trimming cost V 6 bases and J 2 bases, with 10 bases left between them. Germline-derived CDR1 and CDR2 are MNHNY and SVGAGI (reference sequence). The CDR3 nucleotides read TGTGCCAGCAGCCGAGACAAAAACACCGGGGAGCTGTTTTTT. Translating gives CASSRDKNTGELFF.

The rearrangement uses TRBV6-5 and TRBJ1-2; no definite D call. V was cut by 0 bases and J by 4 bases, with 9 bases left in between. The CDR3 spans 14 residues. The V gene's germline CDR1 is MNHEY and CDR2 SVGAGI. CDR3 coding DNA: TGTGCCAGCAGTTACTCCTACACTAGCTATGGCTACACCTTC. It specifies CASSYSYTSYGYTF.

The chain carries TRBV7-9 and TRBJ1-2; 12 positions match TRBD1. CDR3 length: 15 amino acids. The germline CDR1 and CDR2 sequences are SEHNR and FQNEAQ (reference sequence). V was pared by 4 bases and J by 4 bases, with 4 bases of the junction left unmatched. CDR3 sequence reads: CASSYPGQGAYGYTF. The CDR3 DNA sequence: TGTGCCAGCAGCTACCCGGGACAGGGGGCCTATGGCTACACCTTC.

The rearrangement joins TRBV4-3 to TRBJ2-7; D gene unclear. V was clipped by 0 bases and J by 0 bases, with 15 bases between them. The CDR3 loop spans 17 amino acids. CDR1 LGHNA and CDR2 YSLEER come from the germline V gene. This CDR3 reads CASSQEYSQRDSYEQYF. In DNA, the CDR3 is TGCGCCAGCAGCCAAGAGTACAGCCAAAGAGACTCCTACGAGCAGTACTTC.

The count of this clone is one. The chain employs TRBV7-9 and TRBJ1-6; D remains unclear. Germline loops: CDR1 SEHNR, CDR2 FQNEAQ (reference sequence). This CDR3 is 15 amino acids long. V dropped 0 bases and J dropped 8 bases, with 11 bases sitting between them. Written as DNA, the CDR3 is TGTGCCAGCAGCTTAGCGGCCCTCGGGGATTCACCCCTCCACTTT. This sequence encodes CASSLAALGDSPLHF.

The rearrangement joins TRBV5-4 to TRBJ1-3, with TRBD1 as a possible D gene (5 bases). Germline CDR1 SGHNT, CDR2 YYREEE (reference sequence). This CDR3 spans 13 amino acids. The V end was cut by 0 bases, the J end by 8 bases, with 9 bases between. Here the CDR3 DNA reads TGTGCCAGCAGCTTGGCGCAGGGCGACACCATATATTTT. Translated: CASSLAQGDTIYF.

The J gene is TRBJ1-5, the V gene TRBV4-2; D not certain. Trimming stripped 0 bases from V and 2 bases from J, with 14 bases between. Germline V gives CDR1 LGHNA, CDR2 YNFKEQ. This CDR3 is 17 amino acids long. CDR3 nucleotide sequence: TGTGCCAGCAGCCAAGATAGTATCAACCAGGGCAATCAGCCCCAGCATTTT. Residues: CASSQDSINQGNQPQHF.

The chain couples TRBV7-3 to TRBJ1-6; D uncertain. V lost 4 bases to trimming and J lost 7 bases, with 8 bases between them. This CDR3 is built from 13 residues. Germline V gene data show CDR1 as SGHTA and CDR2 as FQGTGA. The DNA for the CDR3 is TGTGCCAGCAGCTGGTCGAGCAATTCACCCCTCCACTTT. Amino acid sequence: CASSWSSNSPLHF.

The CDR3 DNA follows: TGTGCCAGCAGTAAACCGGGACAGGGCGGTATGTTGGCTTTCTTT. This gives the protein CASSKPGQGGMLAFF. V is TRBV5-4 and J is TRBJ1-1, with 9 bases matching TRBD1. V shed 5 bases, J shed 11 bases, and the junction held 16 bases outside the gene matches. The CDR3 extends over 15 amino acids. The germline V gene encodes CDR1 SGHNT and CDR2 YYREEE (reference sequence).

This clone was detected once. This chain's CDR3 is CASSPRGQGAQSVTEAFF. CDR3 DNA: TGTGCCAGCTCACCACGTGGACAGGGGGCGCAATCTGTCACTGAAGCTTTCTTT. The chain employs TRBV18 and TRBJ1-1; TRBD1 matches at 11 bases. This CDR3 is built from 18 residues. The germline V gene has CDR1 KGHSH and CDR2 LQKENI. With 1 base clipped from V and 4 bases from J, the junction kept 11 bases outside the gene matches.

The chain has TRBV11-2 and TRBJ2-7; D ambiguous. The CDR3 sequence is 11 residues long. Trimming removed 7 bases from V and 0 bases from J, with 4 bases in between. Germline V gene data show CDR1 as SGHAT and CDR2 as FQNNGV. DNA of the CDR3: TGTGCCAGCACCCGCTCCTACGAGCAGTACTTC. Encoded protein: CASTRSYEQYF.

Regarding this clone: The same CDR3 arises from other DNA sequences in this sample as well. The chain employs TRBV20-1 and TRBJ2-3; unclear D gene. V was clipped by 6 bases and J by 4 bases, with 8 bases between them. Per the germline V gene, CDR1 is DFQATT and CDR2 is SNEGSKA (reference sequence). The CDR3 spans 11 residues. CDR3 residues: CSAPFPDTQYF. For the CDR3, the DNA is TGCAGTGCCCCCTTCCCAGATACGCAGTATTTT.

This clone was picked up one time. The rearrangement links TRBV6-5 to TRBJ1-2; 7 nucleotides align to TRBD1. This CDR3 is built from 15 residues. Per germline, CDR1 MNHEY and CDR2 SVGAGI. Losses at the gene ends were 3 bases for V and 4 bases for J; bases not matched to a gene: 8. The CDR3 region is CASSYTGVDRYGYTF. CDR3 DNA sequence: TGTGCCAGCAGTTATACAGGGGTAGATCGCTATGGCTACACCTTC.

The V and J genes are TRBV4-1 and TRBJ1-4, with 7 bases matching TRBD1. Germline CDR1 and CDR2: MGHRA and YSYEKL. This CDR3 has 18 amino acids. With V trimmed by 4 bases and J by 4 bases, 15 bases remained unmatched. CDR3 residues: CASSPPRGSRMGNEKLFF. Written as DNA, the CDR3 is TGCGCCAGCAGCCCCCCCAGGGGGTCCCGTATGGGTAATGAAAAACTGTTTTTT.

The chain carries TRBV9 and TRBJ2-5, with a weak D call TRBD1 (5 bases). The germline gives CDR1 SGDLS, CDR2 YYNGEE. The CDR3 runs to 14 residues. V was clipped by 3 bases and J by 2 bases, with 11 bases between them. The CDR3 spells CASSAQGAQETQYF. CDR3 in DNA: TGTGCCAGCAGCGCGCAAGGGGCACAAGAGACCCAGTACTTC.

The chain carries TRBV7-2 and TRBJ1-3; D remains unclear. The CDR3 spans 15 residues. The germline V gene encodes CDR1 SGHTA and CDR2 FQGNSA. The V end lost 4 bases, the J end lost 1 base, and 11 bases lay between the germline ends. Here the CDR3 reads CASSSEGGSGNTIYF. The CDR3 region has the DNA TGTGCCAGCAGCTCGGAGGGAGGATCTGGAAACACCATATATTTT. Full variable domain (rest looked up from reference TRBV7-2 and TRBJ1-3): GAGVSQSPSNKVTEKGKDVELRCDPISGHTALYWYRQSLGQGLEFLIYFQGNSAPDKSGLPSDRFSAERTGGSVSTLTIQRTQQEDSAVYLCASSSEGGSGNTIYFGEGSWLTVV.

This clone has only one observation. This sequence joins TRBV7-2 and TRBJ1-1, with TRBD1 identical over 8 bases. With V trimmed by 7 bases and J by 4 bases, 5 bases remained unmatched. This CDR3 spans 13 amino acids. Germline CDR1 reads SGHTA; CDR2 reads FQGNSA. DNA of the CDR3: TGTGCCAGCAAATCTACAGGGGGCACTGAAGCTTTCTTT. This encodes CASKSTGGTEAFF.

The chain recombines TRBV5-1 with TRBJ1-1; no clear D gene. Germline V lookup: CDR1 SGHRS, CDR2 YFSETQ. Trimming removed 0 bases from V and 2 bases from J, with 8 bases in between. The CDR3 is made up of 14 amino acids. CDR3 sequence reads: CASSLGTVNTEAFF. CDR3 bases: TGCGCCAGCAGCTTGGGTACGGTAAACACTGAAGCTTTCTTT.